This TCR beta chain emerged from a study of cytomegalovirus exposure and HLA in healthy donors. Turning to the study itself: The roughly 660 first-cohort repertoires shared a platform with the approximately 130 validation repertoires, as reported in a later analysis. The study, taken as a whole, reports: Reports credit the classifier with highly specific, highly sensitive diagnosis of cytomegalovirus status. CMV antigen specificity of a few CMV-associated chains was confirmed in vitro.

CDR1 and CDR2 from the germline V gene are LGHNA and YNFKEQ. The CDR3 contains 16 residues. Trimming removed 4 bases at V and 3 bases at J, with 15 bases between. The table came from immunoSEQ multiplex PCR; TCRdb's copy has only in-frame clones and leaves some out. This table has tens of thousands of clones, 89% appearing once. These donors were members of the roughly 120-subject validation cohort, a group separate from the approximately 670-subject first cohort. Notes on this clone: Its antigen is unidentified.

The origin of this receptor is a woman younger than 30 in good health and CMV-seronegative. The J gene is TRBJ2-2, the V gene TRBV4-2; TRBD2 might be the D (6 bases). Input material: PBMCs. The CDR3, as DNA: TGTGCCAGCAGCCCCCAGAGCGGGCTGGACACCGGGGAGCTGTTTTTT. Amino acid sequence: CASSPQSGLDTGELFF.